Listed below are T cell receptor beta chains from one sample, sequenced in a study of T cell responses to AZD1222 COVID-19 vaccine. Only in-frame clones appear in the TCRdb table, and some are missing; sequencing was by immunoSEQ multiplex PCR. The sample has more than 85,000 clones, roughly 90% seen once. The sample in question was peripheral blood, obtained on day 0 of MenACWY control vaccination. These receptors all stem from an adult in good health. The CDR3 runs from the conserved cysteine through the conserved F or W. The D gene is left open where the match is weak. Some rows mark clone size as missing; the rest say once, few, many or name a class of expanded clone.

>-|-|TRBJ2-1|TRBV5-5
CASSTWGAPNEQFF
TGTGCCAGCAGCACCTGGGGGGCCCCCAATGAGCAGTTCTTC
>TRBD1|-|TRBJ1-2|TRBV4-1
CASSHLDREYYGYTF
TGCGCCAGCAGCCACCTGGACAGGGAATACTATGGCTACACCTTC
>-|-|TRBJ1-2|TRBV4-3
CASSQDNTQVFGYTF
TGCGCCAGCAGCCAAGATAACACACAGGTTTTTGGCTACACCTTC
>-|-|TRBJ1-3|TRBV27
CASSPNRSGNTIYF
TGTGCCAGCAGCCCAAACAGGTCTGGAAACACCATATATTTT
>TRBD1|-|TRBJ2-7|TRBV28
CATTRDRGHLSLIEQYF
TGTGCCACCACCCGGGACAGGGGACACCTCTCGTTAATTGAGCAGTACTTC
>TRBD2|-|TRBJ2-5|TRBV2
CASQGGTSGQETQYF
TGTGCCAGCCAGGGGGGGACTAGCGGGCAAGAGACCCAGTACTTC
>-|-|TRBJ1-1|TRBV19
CASSIRGMNTEAFF
TGTGCCAGTAGTATTAGAGGTATGAACACTGAAGCTTTCTTT
>TRBD2|-|TRBJ2-7|TRBV6-2/TRBV6-3
CASSSTSLSSYEQYF
TGTGCCAGCAGCTCGACTAGCCTTAGCTCCTACGAGCAGTACTTC
>TRBD1|few|TRBJ1-4|TRBV2
CASSDGTGGEKLFF
TGTGCCAGCAGTGATGGGACAGGGGGTGAAAAACTGTTTTTT
>TRBD1|-|TRBJ1-5|TRBV27
CASSTGGGNQPQHF
TGTGCCAGCAGTACAGGGGGCGGCAATCAGCCCCAGCATTTT
>-|-|TRBJ1-5|TRBV19
CASSIIRGSNQPQHF
TGTGCCAGTAGTATCATAAGGGGAAGCAATCAGCCCCAGCATTTT
>-|-|TRBJ1-1|TRBV28
CASSFTREDTEAFF
TGTGCCAGCAGTTTCACAAGAGAAGACACTGAAGCTTTCTTT
>-|-|TRBJ1-5|TRBV27
CASSFGGDRPQHF
TGTGCCAGCAGTTTTGGAGGAGATCGGCCCCAGCATTTT
>-|-|TRBJ2-7|TRBV6-5
CASNDNSVQEQYF
TGTGCCAGCAACGATAACAGCGTTCAAGAGCAGTACTTC
>TRBD2|-|TRBJ2-2|TRBV4-1
CASSPGGGGGELFF
TGCGCCAGCAGCCCTGGGGGGGGTGGCGGGGAGCTGTTTTTT
>TRBD2|-|TRBJ2-2|TRBV7-6
CASSILAGGNTGELFF
TGTGCCAGCAGCATTCTAGCGGGAGGGAACACCGGGGAGCTGTTTTTT
>-|-|TRBJ2-2|TRBV24-1
CATSDVEGVGTGELFF
TGTGCCACCAGTGATGTGGAGGGGGTGGGCACCGGGGAGCTGTTTTTT
>TRBD2|-|TRBJ2-3|TRBV28
CASSRGAGMFDTQYF
TGTGCCAGCAGCCGAGGAGCGGGGATGTTTGATACGCAGTATTTT
>-|-|TRBJ1-3|TRBV28
CASSGNTIYF
TGTGCCAGCAGTGGAAACACCATATATTTT
>TRBD1|once|TRBJ2-5|TRBV28
CASSLPGTGEGKTQYF
TGTGCCAGCAGTTTACCCGGGACAGGGGAAGGAAAGACCCAGTACTTC
>-|few|TRBJ2-3|TRBV4-1
CASSQPGLQIPYTRTDTQYF
TGCGCCAGCAGCCAACCGGGACTCCAGATACCATATACCCGCACAGATACGCAGTATTTT
>-|once|TRBJ2-7|TRBV2
CASSETGFSYEQYF
TGTGCCAGCAGTGAAACAGGGTTTTCCTACGAGCAGTACTTC
>-|-|TRBJ1-2|TRBV7-2
CASSSLGSGYTF
TGTGCCAGCAGCTCGCTAGGGTCTGGCTACACCTTC
>-|-|TRBJ2-7|TRBV9
CASSVAGLSYEQYF
TGTGCCAGCAGCGTAGCGGGACTCAGCTACGAGCAGTACTTC
>TRBD1|-|TRBJ2-7|TRBV7-2
CASSPWGQGTYEQYF
TGTGCCAGCAGCCCGTGGGGACAGGGGACCTACGAGCAGTACTTC
>-|few|TRBJ1-5|TRBV19
CASSIVAGGRSNQPQHF
TGTGCCAGTAGTATAGTGGCAGGAGGAAGAAGCAATCAGCCCCAGCATTTT
>-|-|TRBJ2-3|TRBV28
CASSSTAHTGTDTQYF
TGTGCCAGCAGTTCCACCGCCCACACGGGCACAGATACGCAGTATTTT
>-|-|TRBJ1-6|TRBV27
CASNWGGINSPLHF
TGTGCCAGCAACTGGGGCGGAATTAATTCACCCCTCCACTTT
>-|-|TRBJ1-5|TRBV5-1
CASSLANGQPQHF
TGCGCCAGCAGCTTGGCCAATGGTCAGCCCCAGCATTTT
>-|-|TRBJ1-2|TRBV5-8
CASSLAGKNYGYTF
TGTGCCAGCAGCCTAGCGGGAAAGAACTATGGCTACACCTTC
>TRBD2|-|TRBJ2-5|TRBV6-2/TRBV6-3
CASSYSASGRETQYF
TGTGCCAGCAGTTACTCGGCTAGCGGGAGAGAGACCCAGTACTTC
>-|-|TRBJ1-1|TRBV19
CASSIRGQTTEAFF
TGTGCCAGTAGTATTCGGGGCCAGACCACTGAAGCTTTCTTT
>-|-|TRBJ2-4|TRBV6-2/TRBV6-3
CASSYHGTLGIQYF
TGTGCCAGCAGTTACCACGGGACATTAGGCATTCAGTACTTC
>TRBD1|-|TRBJ2-7|TRBV7-8
CASRTGTLYEQYF
TGTGCCAGCAGGACAGGGACCCTCTACGAGCAGTACTTC
>TRBD2|-|TRBJ2-5|TRBV28
CASSLLPTRASGRRETQYF
TGTGCCAGCAGTTTACTCCCCACCCGGGCTAGCGGGAGACGGGAGACCCAGTACTTC
>-|-|TRBJ1-5|TRBV5-5
CASSPVRGRGQPQHF
TGTGCCAGCAGCCCGGTCCGGGGGCGAGGGCAGCCCCAGCATTTT
>TRBD2|-|TRBJ2-5|TRBV3-1/TRBV3-2
CASSQVSGGLRKETQYF
TGTGCCAGCAGCCAAGTTTCGGGGGGGCTCCGTAAAGAGACCCAGTACTTC
>-|-|TRBJ2-3|TRBV28
CASSLLGQDFTDTQYF
TGTGCCAGCAGTTTACTAGGGCAGGACTTCACAGATACGCAGTATTTT
>TRBD2|-|TRBJ2-1|TRBV6-1
CASSDPGRGPYNEQFF
TGTGCCAGCAGTGACCCCGGGAGGGGCCCATACAATGAGCAGTTCTTC
>-|-|TRBJ1-2|TRBV27
CASSLSGGGNYGYTF
TGTGCCAGCAGTTTGTCGGGCGGAGGTAACTATGGCTACACCTTC
>-|-|TRBJ1-2|TRBV6-5
CASSYSGGGGYTF
TGTGCCAGCAGTTACTCTGGCGGCGGTGGCTACACCTTC
>-|-|TRBJ1-2|TRBV27
CASSLGRRNYGYTF
TGTGCCAGCAGTTTGGGCAGGAGAAACTATGGCTACACCTTC
>-|once|TRBJ2-3|TRBV28
CASGNIGGLISTDTQYF
TGTGCCAGCGGCAATATTGGGGGCCTGATTAGCACAGATACGCAGTATTTT
>TRBD1|-|TRBJ1-4|TRBV7-3
CASSAQGARNEKLFF
TGTGCCAGCAGCGCACAGGGGGCCCGGAATGAAAAACTGTTTTTT
>-|-|TRBJ2-1|TRBV28
CASSGSNNEQFF
TGTGCCAGCTCCGGTAGTAACAATGAGCAGTTCTTC
>-|once|TRBJ1-2|TRBV10-3
CAISELNNYGYTF
TGTGCCATCAGTGAGTTAAATAACTATGGCTACACCTTC
>-|-|TRBJ2-1|TRBV11-3
CASSLYGRDYNEQFF
TGTGCCAGCAGCTTATACGGGAGAGACTACAATGAGCAGTTCTTC
>-|-|TRBJ1-1|TRBV7-9
CASSLGHMNTEAFF
TGTGCCAGCAGCTTGGGACACATGAACACTGAAGCTTTCTTT